A selection of T cell receptor beta chains follows, all from one sample in a study of glioma-infiltrating T cells after dendritic cell vaccination. The protocol was immunoSEQ multiplex PCR, while the TCRdb copy is restricted to in-frame clones and leaves out a portion. This sample carries roughly 100,000 clones, about four fifths of them seen once, and the ten largest clones take roughly 12%. Source: blood, taken before dendritic cell vaccination. Receptors originate from a human donor with glioblastoma. The CDR3 runs from the conserved cysteine through the conserved F or W. The D gene is left open where the match is weak. Expanded clones are given a class, and other clones once, few, many or no size at all.

clone_size	d_call	v_call	j_call	cdr3_aa	cdr3_nt
NA	NA	TRBV7-6	TRBJ1-4	CASSRLFTSNGKLFF	TGTGCCAGCAGCCGCCTGTTCACGAGCAATGGAAAACTGTTTTTT
NA	NA	TRBV6-1	TRBJ1-6	CASSLSDSSSPLHF	TGTGCCAGCAGCCTCTCGGACAGTTCTTCACCCCTCCACTTT
NA	NA	TRBV7-6	TRBJ2-2	CASSSEPGYNTGELFF	TGTGCCAGCAGCTCAGAGCCGGGTTACAACACCGGGGAGCTGTTTTTT
NA	NA	TRBV7-8	TRBJ1-1	CASSLVASEAFF	TGTGCCAGCAGCTTAGTGGCCTCTGAAGCTTTCTTT
NA	TRBD2	TRBV5-1	TRBJ2-1	CASSLGVAGGNEQFF	TGCGCCAGCAGCTTGGGAGTAGCGGGGGGTAATGAGCAGTTCTTC
NA	TRBD2	TRBV4-3	TRBJ2-3	CASSQGLAGGDTQYF	TGCGCCAGCAGCCAAGGGCTAGCGGGGGGAGATACGCAGTATTTT
NA	NA	TRBV5-4	TRBJ2-6	CATPARAGANVLTF	TGTGCCACCCCAGCGAGGGCTGGGGCCAACGTCCTGACTTTC
NA	NA	TRBV6-1	TRBJ1-6	CASSEEGRSSYNSPLHF	TGTGCCAGCAGTGAGGAGGGTAGGAGCTCCTATAATTCACCCCTCCACTTT
few	TRBD1	TRBV15	TRBJ2-1	CATSVRTGKYEQFF	TGTGCCACCAGCGTACGGACAGGGAAGTATGAGCAGTTCTTC
NA	TRBD2	TRBV19	TRBJ2-7	CASSGGGLYEQYF	TGTGCCAGTAGTGGCGGGGGGCTATACGAGCAGTACTTC
NA	NA	TRBV2	TRBJ2-1	CASSFPRAGADNEQFF	TGTGCCAGCAGTTTCCCCCGGGCGGGGGCCGACAATGAGCAGTTCTTC
NA	TRBD1	TRBV27	TRBJ1-2	CASSFPPTGQNYGYTF	TGTGCCAGCAGTTTTCCTCCAACGGGACAGAACTATGGCTACACCTTC
once	NA	TRBV2	TRBJ2-5	CASSEGTYQETQYF	TGTGCCAGCAGTGAAGGGACTTACCAAGAGACCCAGTACTTC
NA	TRBD1	TRBV27	TRBJ1-5	CASSSTGVEWQVDQPQHF	TGTGCCAGCAGCTCAACAGGGGTCGAGTGGCAAGTCGATCAGCCCCAGCATTTT
once	TRBD1	TRBV13	TRBJ2-1	CASSLGGGLEQFF	TGTGCCAGCAGCTTAGGAGGGGGCCTTGAGCAGTTCTTC
NA	TRBD1	TRBV9	TRBJ2-3	CASSATGGTQYF	TGTGCCAGCAGCGCGACAGGGGGCACGCAGTATTTT
NA	NA	TRBV27	TRBJ1-1	CASSLDIGVVNTEAFF	TGTGCCAGCAGTTTGGATATCGGGGTAGTGAACACTGAAGCTTTCTTT
NA	NA	TRBV5-6	TRBJ1-2	CASSLTGAYGYTF	TGTGCCAGCAGCTTAACAGGAGCCTATGGCTACACCTTC
NA	NA	TRBV5-1	TRBJ2-1	CASSLGGTRYNEQFF	TGCGCCAGCAGCTTGGGGGGGACTCGGTACAATGAGCAGTTCTTC
NA	TRBD2	TRBV7-2	TRBJ2-7	CASSPPGGGAYEQYF	TGTGCCAGCAGCCCTCCTGGCGGGGGGGCTTACGAGCAGTACTTC
NA	NA	TRBV15	TRBJ2-2	CATSKVSATGELFF	TGTGCCACCAGTAAAGTTAGTGCTACCGGGGAGCTGTTTTTT
NA	NA	TRBV1	TRBJ2-7	CTSSQDLEGAHEQYF	TGCACCAGCAGCCAAGATCTGGAGGGGGCCCACGAGCAGTACTTC
NA	TRBD1	TRBV15	TRBJ2-5	CATSRVGGGTPETQYF	TGTGCCACCAGCAGGGTAGGGGGCGGAACCCCCGAGACCCAGTACTTC
NA	TRBD2	TRBV7-3	TRBJ2-1	CASSLSGGALNEQFF	TGTGCCAGCAGCCTTAGCGGGGGGGCCTTAAATGAGCAGTTCTTC
NA	NA	TRBV4-1	TRBJ1-1	CASSQTRGGEAFF	TGCGCCAGCAGCCAAACGAGGGGGGGTGAAGCTTTCTTT
once	TRBD2	TRBV4-2	TRBJ2-1	CASSQDGLAGSREQFF	TGTGCCAGCAGCCAAGATGGACTAGCGGGGTCCCGGGAGCAGTTCTTC
NA	TRBD1	TRBV9	TRBJ2-5	CASSVGSDRGPLEGTQYF	TGTGCCAGCAGCGTAGGATCGGACAGGGGGCCTTTGGAAGGGACCCAGTACTTC